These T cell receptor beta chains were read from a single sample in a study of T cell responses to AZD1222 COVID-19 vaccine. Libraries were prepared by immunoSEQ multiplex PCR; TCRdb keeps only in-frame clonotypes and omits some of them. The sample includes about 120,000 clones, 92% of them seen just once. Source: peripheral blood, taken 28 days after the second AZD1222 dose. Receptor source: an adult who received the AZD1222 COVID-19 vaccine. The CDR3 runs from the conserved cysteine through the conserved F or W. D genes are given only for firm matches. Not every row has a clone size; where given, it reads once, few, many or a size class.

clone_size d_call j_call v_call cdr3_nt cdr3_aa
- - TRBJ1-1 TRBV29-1 TGCAGCGTTGTCAGGAACACTGAAGCTTTCTTT CSVVRNTEAFF
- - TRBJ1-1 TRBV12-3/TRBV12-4 TGTGCCAGCAGTTGGGGCACGGCCGAGGGGGCTTTCTTT CASSWGTAEGAFF
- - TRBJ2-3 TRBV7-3 TGTGCCAGCACCTTAAAGAGGGTTAGCACAGATACGCAGTATTTT CASTLKRVSTDTQYF
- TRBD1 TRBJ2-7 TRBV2 TGTGCCAGTACCCGGGACAGGGGTTTCTACGAGCAGTACTTC CASTRDRGFYEQYF
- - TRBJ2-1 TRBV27 TGTGCCAGCAGTCCTGGGGCCAACAATGAGCAGTTCTTC CASSPGANNEQFF
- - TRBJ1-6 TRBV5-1 TGCGCCAGCAGCTTGTTCACGGTTAATTCACCCCTCCACTTT CASSLFTVNSPLHF
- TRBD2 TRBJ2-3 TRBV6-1 TGTGCCAGCAGTGAAAGGCGGGAGAACTTAGCGGGAGGGTCGGATACGCAGTATTTT CASSERRENLAGGSDTQYF
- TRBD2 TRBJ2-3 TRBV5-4 TGTGCCAGCAGCTTGTCGGCTAGCGGGGATAACACAGATACGCAGTATTTT CASSLSASGDNTDTQYF
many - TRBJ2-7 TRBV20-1 TGCAGTGCTAGTTCCCGGGACCCTTACGAGCAGTACTTC CSASSRDPYEQYF
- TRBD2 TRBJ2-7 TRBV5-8 TGTGCCAGCAGCCGGGACTATAAATACGAGCAGTACTTC CASSRDYKYEQYF
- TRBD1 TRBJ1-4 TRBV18 TGTGCCAGCTCACCGACCGGGACAGGGGGCTTCGGTGAAAAACTGTTTTTT CASSPTGTGGFGEKLFF
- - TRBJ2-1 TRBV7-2 TGTGCCAGCAGCTTAGAGGCCTACAATGAGCAGTTCTTC CASSLEAYNEQFF
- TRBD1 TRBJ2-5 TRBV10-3 TGTGCCATCAGACTGGGACAGGGCCAAGAGACCCAGTACTTC CAIRLGQGQETQYF
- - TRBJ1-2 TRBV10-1 TGCGCCAGCAGTCGTGACAACCGTGGGCTCTATGGCTACACCTTC CASSRDNRGLYGYTF
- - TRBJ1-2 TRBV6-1 TGTGCCAGCAGTGAACAACCGATGGCTCATGGCTACACCTTC CASSEQPMAHGYTF
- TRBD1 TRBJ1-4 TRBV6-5 TGTGCCAGCAGGTTTGGGACAGGAGATGAAAAACTGTTTTTT CASRFGTGDEKLFF
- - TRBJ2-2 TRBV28 TGTGCCAGCAGTTCCCTCCGTTATCGGGGGGCACCCACCGGGGAGCTGTTTTTT CASSSLRYRGAPTGELFF
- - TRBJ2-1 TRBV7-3 TGTGCCAGCAGCTCGGACCCTAGCAGCAATGAGCAGTTCTTC CASSSDPSSNEQFF
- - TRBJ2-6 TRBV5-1 TGCGCCAGCAGCACGGGTACAGGGGCCAACGTCCTGACTTTC CASSTGTGANVLTF
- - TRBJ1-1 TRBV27 TGTGCCAGCAGTTTATATAAACAGCCGACTGAAGCTTTCTTT CASSLYKQPTEAFF
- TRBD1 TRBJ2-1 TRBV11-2 TGTGCCAGCAGCCCAGGACAGGGGGCGGGTAATGAGCAGTTCTTC CASSPGQGAGNEQFF
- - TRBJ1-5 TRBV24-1 TGTGCCACCAGTGAAGGACAACAGCCCCAGCATTTT CATSEGQQPQHF
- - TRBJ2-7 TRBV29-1 TGCACCCAACAACTGACAGGATCCTCCTACGAGCAGTACTTC CTQQLTGSSYEQYF
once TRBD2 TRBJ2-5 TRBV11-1 TGTGCCAGCAGCCTACACCAGGGACTAGCGGAAGAGACCCAGTACTTC CASSLHQGLAEETQYF
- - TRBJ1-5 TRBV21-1 TGTGCCAGGGTGCCTACGGAGTCTAATCAGCCCCAGCATTTT CARVPTESNQPQHF
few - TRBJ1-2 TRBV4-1 TGCGCCAGCAGCCAAGCTTCCACAGACAACTATGGCTACACCTTC CASSQASTDNYGYTF
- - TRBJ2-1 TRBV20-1 TGCAGTGCTAGTGGCAGCGGGTACAATGAGCAGTTCTTC CSASGSGYNEQFF
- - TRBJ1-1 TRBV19 TGTGCCAGTAGTATCTTAGCAAACTTAGAAGCTTTCTTT CASSILANLEAFF
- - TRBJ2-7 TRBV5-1 TGCGCCAGCAGCTTGACCGGGAGTAGCAACGAGCAGTACTTC CASSLTGSSNEQYF
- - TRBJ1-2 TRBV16 TGTGCCAGCAGCATGCCCCGGGCCGAATTCTTCTATGGCTACACCTTC CASSMPRAEFFYGYTF
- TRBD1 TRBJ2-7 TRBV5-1 TGCGCCAGCAGCTCCTCCGGGACAGAAGGGCAGTACTTC CASSSSGTEGQYF
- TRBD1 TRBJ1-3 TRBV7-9 TGTGCCAGCAGCCCAACCATGGACAGGGCTGGAAACACCATATATTTT CASSPTMDRAGNTIYF